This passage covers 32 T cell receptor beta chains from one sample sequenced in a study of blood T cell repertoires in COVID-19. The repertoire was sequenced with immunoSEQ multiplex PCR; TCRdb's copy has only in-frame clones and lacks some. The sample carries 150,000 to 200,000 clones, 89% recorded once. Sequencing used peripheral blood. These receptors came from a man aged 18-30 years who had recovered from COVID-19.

This CDR3 is CASSLESNQPQHF. CDR3 DNA sequence: TGTGCCAGCTCTCTTGAGAGCAATCAGCCCCAGCATTTT. V usage is TRBV9 and J usage is TRBJ1-5; D uncertain. Trimming left V 7 bases short and J 1 base short, with 9 bases between. This CDR3 comprises 13 residues. Germline values: CDR1 SGDLS, CDR2 YYNGEE.

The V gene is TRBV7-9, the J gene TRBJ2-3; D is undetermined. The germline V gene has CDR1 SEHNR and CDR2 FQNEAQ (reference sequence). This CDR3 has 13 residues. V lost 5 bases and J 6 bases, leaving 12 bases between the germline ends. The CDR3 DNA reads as TGTGCCAGCAGCACCGGCGGCGCCGATACGCAGTATTTT. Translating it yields CASSTGGADTQYF.

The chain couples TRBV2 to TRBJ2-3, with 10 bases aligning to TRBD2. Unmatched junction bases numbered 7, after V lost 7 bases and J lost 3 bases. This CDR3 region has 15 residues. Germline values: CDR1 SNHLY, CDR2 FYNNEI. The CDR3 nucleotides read TGTGCCAGCACCGGAGCGGGAGGGAGGACAGATACGCAGTATTTT. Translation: CASTGAGGRTDTQYF.

The chain's CDR3 is CASPQGARVVCNQPQHF. The CDR3 DNA follows: TGCGCCAGCCCTCAGGGGGCGCGGGTGGTATGCAATCAGCCCCAGCATTTT. This chain connects TRBV10-1 to TRBJ1-5, with 8 bases fitting TRBD1. With V trimmed by 8 bases and J by 2 bases, 14 bases remained unmatched. The germline V gene encodes CDR1 WNHNN and CDR2 SYGVQD (reference sequence). CDR3 length: 17 amino acids.

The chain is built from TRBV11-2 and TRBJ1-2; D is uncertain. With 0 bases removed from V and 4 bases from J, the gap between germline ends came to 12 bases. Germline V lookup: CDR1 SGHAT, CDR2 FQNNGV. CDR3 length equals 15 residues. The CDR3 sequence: CASSLDLTLPYGYTF. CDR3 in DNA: TGTGCCAGCAGCTTAGATCTTACGCTACCCTATGGCTACACCTTC.

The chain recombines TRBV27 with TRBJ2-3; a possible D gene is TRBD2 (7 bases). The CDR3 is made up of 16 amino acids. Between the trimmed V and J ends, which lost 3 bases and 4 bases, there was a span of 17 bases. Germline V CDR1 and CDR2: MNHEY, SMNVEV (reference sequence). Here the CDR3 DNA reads TGTGCCAGCAGTTTGTGTGACGGAGGGGGGGCAGATACGCAGTATTTT. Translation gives CASSLCDGGGADTQYF.

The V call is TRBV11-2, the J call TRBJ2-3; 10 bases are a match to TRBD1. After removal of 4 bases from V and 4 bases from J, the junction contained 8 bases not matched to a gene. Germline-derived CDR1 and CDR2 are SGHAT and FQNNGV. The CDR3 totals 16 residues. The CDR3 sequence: CASSSGQGVASDTQYF. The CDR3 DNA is TGTGCCAGCAGCTCCGGACAGGGGGTAGCTTCAGATACGCAGTATTTT.

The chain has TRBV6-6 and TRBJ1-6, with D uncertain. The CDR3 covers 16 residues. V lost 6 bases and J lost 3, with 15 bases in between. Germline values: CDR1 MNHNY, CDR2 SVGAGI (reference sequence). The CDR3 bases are TGTGCCAGCAGAAACCTGGGGAGGAACTATAATTCACCCCTCCACTTT. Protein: CASRNLGRNYNSPLHF.

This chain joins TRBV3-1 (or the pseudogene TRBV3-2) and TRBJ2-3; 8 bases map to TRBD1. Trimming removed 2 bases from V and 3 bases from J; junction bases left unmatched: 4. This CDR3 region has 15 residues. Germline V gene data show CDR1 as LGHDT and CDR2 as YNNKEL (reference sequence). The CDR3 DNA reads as TGTGCCAGCAGCCAACAGGGGGCTCGTACAGATACGCAGTATTTT. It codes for CASSQQGARTDTQYF.

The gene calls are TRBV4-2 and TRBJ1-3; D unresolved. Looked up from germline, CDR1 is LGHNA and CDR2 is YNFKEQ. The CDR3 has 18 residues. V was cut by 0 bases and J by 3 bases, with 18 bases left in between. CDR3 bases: TGTGCCAGCAGCCAAGATCTCTTCCTGAACTCCCGTGGAAACACCATATATTTT. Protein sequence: CASSQDLFLNSRGNTIYF.

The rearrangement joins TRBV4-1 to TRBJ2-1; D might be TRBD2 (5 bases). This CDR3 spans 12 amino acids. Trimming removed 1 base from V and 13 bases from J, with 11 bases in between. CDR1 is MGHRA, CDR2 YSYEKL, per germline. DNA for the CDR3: TGCGCCAGCAGCCAAGTGAGGGAGCCACAGTTCTTC. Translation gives CASSQVREPQFF.

The CDR3 spells CASSSTGTRDTQYF. Here the CDR3 DNA reads TGTGCCAGCAGCTCGACAGGGACAAGAGATACGCAGTATTTT. The chain is built from TRBV6-5 and TRBJ2-3; 7 bases are shared with TRBD1. CDR3 length: 14 residues. The V segment lost 6 bases and the J segment 5 bases; nucleotides outside the gene matches: 8. Germline V gene sequence: CDR1 MNHEY, CDR2 SVGAGI.

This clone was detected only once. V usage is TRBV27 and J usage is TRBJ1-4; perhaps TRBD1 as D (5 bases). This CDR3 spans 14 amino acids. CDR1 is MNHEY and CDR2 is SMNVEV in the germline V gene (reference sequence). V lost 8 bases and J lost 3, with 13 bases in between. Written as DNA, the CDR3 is TGTGCCAGCCGAGAGTCGGGGGCTAATGAAAAACTGTTTTTT. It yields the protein CASRESGANEKLFF.

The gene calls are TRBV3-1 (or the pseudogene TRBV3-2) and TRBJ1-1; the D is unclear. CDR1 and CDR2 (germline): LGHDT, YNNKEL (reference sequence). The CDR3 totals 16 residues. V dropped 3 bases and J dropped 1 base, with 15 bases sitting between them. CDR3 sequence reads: CASSHGREGPNTEAFF. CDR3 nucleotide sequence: TGTGCCAGCAGCCATGGTCGGGAGGGTCCGAACACTGAAGCTTTCTTT.

Here the CDR3 reads CASSVEGAHNYGYTF. The CDR3 DNA reads TGCGCCAGTTCGGTTGAAGGGGCCCATAACTATGGCTACACCTTC. The chain combines TRBV10-2 with TRBJ1-2; the D gene is possibly TRBD1 (5 bases). Looked up from germline, CDR1 is WSHSY and CDR2 is SAAADI. The CDR3 is made up of 15 amino acids. The V end lost 9 bases, the J end lost 1 base, and 18 bases lay between the germline ends.

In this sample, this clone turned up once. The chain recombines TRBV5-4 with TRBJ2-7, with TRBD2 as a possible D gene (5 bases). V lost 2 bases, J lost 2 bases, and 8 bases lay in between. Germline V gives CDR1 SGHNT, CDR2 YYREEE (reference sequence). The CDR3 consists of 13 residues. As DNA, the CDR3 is TGTGCCAGCAGCTTCGGACTCACCTACGAGCAGTACTTC. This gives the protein CASSFGLTYEQYF.

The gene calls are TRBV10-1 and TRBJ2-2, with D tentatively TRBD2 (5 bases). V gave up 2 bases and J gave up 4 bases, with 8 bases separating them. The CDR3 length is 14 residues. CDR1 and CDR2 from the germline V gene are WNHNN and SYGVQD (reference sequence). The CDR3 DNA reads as TGCGCCAGCAGTGAGACTAGGACCACCGGGGAGCTGTTTTTT. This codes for CASSETRTTGELFF.

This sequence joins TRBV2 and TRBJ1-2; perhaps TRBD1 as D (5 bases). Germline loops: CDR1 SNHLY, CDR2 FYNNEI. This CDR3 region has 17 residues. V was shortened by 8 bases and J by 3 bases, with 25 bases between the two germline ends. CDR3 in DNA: TGTGCCAGCGTTCAAGGGGCAGGGTTATGGTTGGACTATGGCTACACCTTC. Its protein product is CASVQGAGLWLDYGYTF.

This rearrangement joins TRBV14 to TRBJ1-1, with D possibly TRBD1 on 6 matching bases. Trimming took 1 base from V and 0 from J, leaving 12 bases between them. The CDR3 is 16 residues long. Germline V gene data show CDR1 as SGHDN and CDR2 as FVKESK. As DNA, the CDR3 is TGTGCCAGCAGCCAAGTTAGGACAGACTTGAACACTGAAGCTTTCTTT. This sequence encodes CASSQVRTDLNTEAFF.

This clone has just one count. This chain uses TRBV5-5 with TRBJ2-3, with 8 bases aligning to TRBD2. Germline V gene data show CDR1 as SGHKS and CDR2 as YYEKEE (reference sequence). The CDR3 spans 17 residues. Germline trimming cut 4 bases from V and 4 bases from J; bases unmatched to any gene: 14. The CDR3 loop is CASSPRSREGIPDTQYF. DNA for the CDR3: TGTGCCAGCAGCCCTAGGTCCCGGGAGGGTATCCCAGATACGCAGTATTTT.

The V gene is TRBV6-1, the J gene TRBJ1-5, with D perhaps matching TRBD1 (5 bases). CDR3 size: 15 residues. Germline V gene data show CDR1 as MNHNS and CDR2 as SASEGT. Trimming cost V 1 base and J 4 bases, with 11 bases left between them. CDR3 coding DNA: TGTGCCAGCAGTGAAGAGGGCGGGGGGAATCAGCCCCAGCATTTT. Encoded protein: CASSEEGGGNQPQHF.

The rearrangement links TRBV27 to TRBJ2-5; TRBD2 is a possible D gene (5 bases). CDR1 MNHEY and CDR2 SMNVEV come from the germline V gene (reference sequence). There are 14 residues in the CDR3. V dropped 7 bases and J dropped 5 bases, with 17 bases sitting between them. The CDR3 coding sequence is TGTGCCAGCACCCCTCTCGCCGGCGGGGAGACCCAGTACTTC. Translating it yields CASTPLAGGETQYF.

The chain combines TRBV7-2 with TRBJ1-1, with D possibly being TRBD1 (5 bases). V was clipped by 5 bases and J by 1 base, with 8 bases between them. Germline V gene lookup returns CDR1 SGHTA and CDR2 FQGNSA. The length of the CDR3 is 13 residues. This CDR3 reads CASSPGGNTEAFF. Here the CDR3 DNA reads TGTGCCAGCAGCCCGGGGGGGAACACTGAAGCTTTCTTT.

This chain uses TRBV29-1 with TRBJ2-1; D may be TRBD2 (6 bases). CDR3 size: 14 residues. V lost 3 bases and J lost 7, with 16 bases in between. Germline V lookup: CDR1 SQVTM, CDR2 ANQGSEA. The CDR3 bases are TGCAGCGTTGATGTGTTAGGCGCGGGAAATGAGCAGTTCTTC. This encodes CSVDVLGAGNEQFF.

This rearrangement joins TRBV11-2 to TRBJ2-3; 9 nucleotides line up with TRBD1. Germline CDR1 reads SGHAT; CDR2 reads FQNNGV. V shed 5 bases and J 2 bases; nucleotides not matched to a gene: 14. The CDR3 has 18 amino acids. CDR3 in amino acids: CASSMDRGGEMVTDTQYF. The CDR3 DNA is TGTGCCAGCAGCATGGACAGGGGCGGGGAGATGGTCACAGATACGCAGTATTTT.

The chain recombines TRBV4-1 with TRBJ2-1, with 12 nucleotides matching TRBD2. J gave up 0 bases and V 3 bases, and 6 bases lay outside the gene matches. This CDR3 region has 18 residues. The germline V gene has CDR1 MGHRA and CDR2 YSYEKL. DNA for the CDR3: TGCGCCAGCAGCCAGGGGACTAGCGGGCTGAGCTCCTACAATGAGCAGTTCTTC. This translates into CASSQGTSGLSSYNEQFF.

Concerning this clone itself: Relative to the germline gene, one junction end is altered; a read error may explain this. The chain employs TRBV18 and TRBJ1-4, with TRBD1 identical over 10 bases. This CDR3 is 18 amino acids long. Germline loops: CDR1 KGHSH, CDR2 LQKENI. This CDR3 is CASSPLPGQGIVDEKLFF. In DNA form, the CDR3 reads TGTGCCAGCTCCCCACTTCCGGGACAGGGGATCGTGGATGAAAAACTGTTTTTT.

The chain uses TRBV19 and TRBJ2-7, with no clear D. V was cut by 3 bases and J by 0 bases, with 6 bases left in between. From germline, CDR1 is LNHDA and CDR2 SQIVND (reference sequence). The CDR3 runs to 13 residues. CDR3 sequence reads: CASSMTLSYEQYF. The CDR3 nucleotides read TGTGCCAGTAGTATGACACTCTCCTACGAGCAGTACTTC.

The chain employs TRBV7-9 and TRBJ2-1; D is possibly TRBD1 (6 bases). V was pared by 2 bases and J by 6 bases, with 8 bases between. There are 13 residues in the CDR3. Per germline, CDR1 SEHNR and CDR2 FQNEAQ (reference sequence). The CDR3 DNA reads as TGTGCCAGCAGCTTAACAGGGTCCAATGAGCAGTTCTTC. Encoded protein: CASSLTGSNEQFF.

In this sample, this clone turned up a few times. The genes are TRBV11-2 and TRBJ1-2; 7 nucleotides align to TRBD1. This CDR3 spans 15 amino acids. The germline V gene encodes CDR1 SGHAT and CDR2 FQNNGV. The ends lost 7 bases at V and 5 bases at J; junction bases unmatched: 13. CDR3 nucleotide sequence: TGTGCCAGCACCGGTACCGGGACAGACTATTATGGCTACACCTTC. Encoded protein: CASTGTGTDYYGYTF.

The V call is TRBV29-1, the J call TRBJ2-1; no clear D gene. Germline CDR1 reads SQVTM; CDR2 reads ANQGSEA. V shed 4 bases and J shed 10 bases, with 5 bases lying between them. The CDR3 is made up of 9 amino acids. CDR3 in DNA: TGCAGCGTTGGCCGGGAGCAGTTCTTC. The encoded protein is CSVGREQFF.

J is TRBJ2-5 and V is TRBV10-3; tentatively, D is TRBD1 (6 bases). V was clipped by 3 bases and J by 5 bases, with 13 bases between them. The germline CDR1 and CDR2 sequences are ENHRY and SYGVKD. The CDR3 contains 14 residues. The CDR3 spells CAISEVSGVETQYF. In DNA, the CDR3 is TGTGCCATCAGTGAAGTCTCAGGGGTCGAGACCCAGTACTTC.